This T cell receptor (beta chain) was found in a study of CD8 T cells in ankylosing spondylitis. A word on this clonotype: Its cognate antigen is unknown.

Quantitative molecular-barcoded 5'-RACE generated the TCR beta libraries. TCRdb reanalysed the 5' RACE reads using MiXCR and keeps one entry per CDR3 protein. The table records roughly 280,000 distinct CDR3 sequences, over 15% of them present only once. Germline V gene data show CDR1 as SGHRS and CDR2 as YFSETQ. Trimming left V 4 bases short and J 1 base short, with 5 bases between. The length of the CDR3 is 12 residues. Study findings and constraints: Clones linked to the disease showed a CD8+ phenotype. They occurred at relatively low frequencies in peripheral blood. Reports say disease-linked clones showed up significantly more in matched ankylosing spondylitis synovial fluid. What seemed typical of ankylosing spondylitis blood was a TCR beta motif built from several highly homologous variants.

This TCR was sampled from a male donor with ankylosing spondylitis or in good health (not recorded which). The V call is TRBV5-1, the J call TRBJ1-2; D ambiguous. The sequencing input was blood, either unsorted or a sorted T cell fraction (not recorded which). For the CDR3, the DNA is TGCGCCAGCAGCGACAATAACTATGGCTACACCTTC. It is translated as CASSDNNYGYTF.